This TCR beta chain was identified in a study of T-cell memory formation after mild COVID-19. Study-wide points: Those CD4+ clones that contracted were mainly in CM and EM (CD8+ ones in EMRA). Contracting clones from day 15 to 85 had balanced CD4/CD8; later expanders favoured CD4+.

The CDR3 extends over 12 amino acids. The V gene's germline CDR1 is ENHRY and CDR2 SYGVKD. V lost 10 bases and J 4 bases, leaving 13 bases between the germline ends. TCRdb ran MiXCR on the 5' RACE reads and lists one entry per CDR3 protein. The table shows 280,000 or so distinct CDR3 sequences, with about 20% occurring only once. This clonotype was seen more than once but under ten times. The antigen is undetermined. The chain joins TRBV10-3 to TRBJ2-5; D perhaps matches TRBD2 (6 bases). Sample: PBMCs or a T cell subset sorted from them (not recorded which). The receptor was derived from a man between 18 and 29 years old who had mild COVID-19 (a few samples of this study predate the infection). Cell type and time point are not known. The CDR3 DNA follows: TGTGCCACCGGGATGGGGGGAGAGACCCAGTACTTC. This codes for CATGMGGETQYF.